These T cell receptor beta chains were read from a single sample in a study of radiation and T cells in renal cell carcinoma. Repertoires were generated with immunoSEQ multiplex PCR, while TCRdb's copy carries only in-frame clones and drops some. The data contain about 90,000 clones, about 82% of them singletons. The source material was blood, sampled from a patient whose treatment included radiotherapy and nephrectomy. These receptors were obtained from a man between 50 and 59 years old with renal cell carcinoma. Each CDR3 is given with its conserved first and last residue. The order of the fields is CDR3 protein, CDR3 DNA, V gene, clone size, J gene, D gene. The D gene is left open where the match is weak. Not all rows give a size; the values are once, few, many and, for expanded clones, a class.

CASSLGGQGEPQHF | TGTGCCAGCAGCTTGGGGGGGCAGGGCGAGCCCCAGCATTTT | TRBV5-5 | - | TRBJ1-5 | -
CAWSVTSTNNEQFF | TGTGCCTGGAGTGTAACTAGTACCAACAATGAGCAGTTCTTC | TRBV30 | - | TRBJ2-1 | -
CAWSRAGQGGVLQYF | TGTGCCTGGAGTCGCGCAGGACAGGGGGGAGTCCTTCAGTACTTC | TRBV30 | - | TRBJ2-4 | TRBD1
CASSFGLQGAIDEQFF | TGTGCCAGCAGCTTCGGGCTACAGGGGGCTATCGATGAGCAGTTCTTC | TRBV7-8 | - | TRBJ2-1 | TRBD1
CASSLAIEQPQHF | TGTGCCAGCAGTTTAGCCATCGAGCAGCCCCAGCATTTT | TRBV27 | - | TRBJ1-5 | -
CSVLKMTGGDGYTF | TGCAGCGTACTCAAAATGACAGGGGGGGATGGCTACACCTTC | TRBV29-1 | - | TRBJ1-2 | TRBD1
CASRDLSDEQFF | TGTGCCAGCCGGGACCTATCAGATGAGCAGTTCTTC | TRBV6-1 | - | TRBJ2-1 | -
CASSDTSGTPGAYNEQFF | TGTGCCAGCAGTGACACTAGCGGGACGCCCGGTGCCTACAATGAGCAGTTCTTC | TRBV2 | - | TRBJ2-1 | TRBD2
CASSGGDRGYGYTF | TGCGCCAGCAGCGGAGGGGACAGGGGCTATGGCTACACCTTC | TRBV5-1 | - | TRBJ1-2 | TRBD1
CASSVMGSGGNTIYF | TGTGCCAGCAGCGTAATGGGGTCTGGTGGAAACACCATATATTTT | TRBV9 | - | TRBJ1-3 | -
CASSPPAGAGTGELFF | TGTGCCAGCAGCCCACCAGCGGGGGCGGGCACCGGGGAGCTGTTTTTT | TRBV9 | - | TRBJ2-2 | TRBD2
CASSPDPSERTSVVEQYF | TGTGCCAGCAGCCCCGACCCCTCGGAGCGGACTAGCGTAGTCGAGCAGTACTTC | TRBV11-3 | - | TRBJ2-7 | TRBD2
CASSLAVGTDTQYF | TGTGCCAGCAGCCTAGCGGTTGGCACAGATACGCAGTATTTT | TRBV7-2 | few | TRBJ2-3 | TRBD2
CASSLAGTNTYNEQFF | TGCGCCAGCAGCTTGGCCGGGACAAACACCTACAATGAGCAGTTCTTC | TRBV5-1 | - | TRBJ2-1 | -
CASSLAGDSPLHF | TGCGCCAGCAGCTTGGCCGGGGATTCACCCCTCCACTTT | TRBV5-1 | - | TRBJ1-6 | -
CASRGLGNIQYF | TGTGCCAGCAGGGGGCTTGGAAACATTCAGTACTTC | TRBV27 | once | TRBJ2-4 | -
CASSFDMVESPLHF | TGTGCCAGCAGCTTTGACATGGTTGAGTCCCCCCTCCACTTT | TRBV9 | - | TRBJ1-6 | -
CASSLGQGSTYEQYF | TGTGCCAGCAGCTTAGGACAGGGTAGCACCTACGAGCAGTACTTC | TRBV5-4 | - | TRBJ2-7 | TRBD1
CASSEGRGQETQYF | TGTGCCAGCAGTGAAGGGCGGGGCCAAGAGACCCAGTACTTC | TRBV2 | - | TRBJ2-5 | -
CASSLAGGAGKNIQYF | TGTGCCAGCAGCTTAGCGGGGGGCGCCGGCAAAAACATTCAGTACTTC | TRBV7-6 | once | TRBJ2-4 | -
CASSFAGAQETQYF | TGCGCCAGCAGCTTCGCGGGGGCTCAAGAGACCCAGTACTTC | TRBV5-1 | once | TRBJ2-5 | -
CASSLRLTSDTQYF | TGTGCCAGCAGCTTGCGGTTAACCTCAGATACGCAGTATTTT | TRBV5-4 | - | TRBJ2-3 | -
CASSPEWGNSPLHF | TGTGCCAGCAGCCCCGAGTGGGGCAATTCACCCCTCCACTTT | TRBV7-6 | - | TRBJ1-6 | -
CASSLLQAQPQHF | TGTGCCAGCAGCTTACTCCAGGCCCAGCCCCAGCATTTT | TRBV7-2 | - | TRBJ1-5 | -
CASSIGTGATYEQYF | TGTGCCAGTAGTATTGGGACAGGGGCCACCTACGAGCAGTACTTC | TRBV19 | - | TRBJ2-7 | TRBD1
CASSPGQGQETQYF | TGTGCCAGCAGCCCCGGACAGGGTCAAGAGACCCAGTACTTC | TRBV7-3 | once | TRBJ2-5 | TRBD1
CASSDSAGSNPFEQYF | TGTGCCAGCAGTGACTCAGCAGGGTCGAATCCTTTCGAGCAGTACTTC | TRBV6-4 | - | TRBJ2-7 | -
CASSLKLGGRGSTDTQYF | TGCGCCAGCAGCCTTAAGCTGGGCGGGCGCGGGAGCACAGATACGCAGTATTTT | TRBV5-1 | - | TRBJ2-3 | -
CASSSGHPGLEETQYF | TGTGCCAGCAGCTCGGGGCATCCGGGACTAGAGGAGACCCAGTACTTC | TRBV7-2 | - | TRBJ2-5 | TRBD2
CASSQIESSNSPLHF | TGTGCCAGTAGTCAGATTGAATCCTCTAATTCACCCCTCCACTTT | TRBV19 | few | TRBJ1-6 | -
CASMGTNTGELFF | TGTGCCAGCATGGGAACGAACACCGGGGAGCTGTTTTTT | TRBV25-1 | - | TRBJ2-2 | -
CASSLTPRSTDTQYF | TGTGCCAGCAGTTTAACCCCCCGGAGCACAGATACGCAGTATTTT | TRBV27 | - | TRBJ2-3 | -
CASSQGTGNTVAFF | TGCGCCAGCAGCCAAGGGACGGGTAACACTGTAGCTTTCTTT | TRBV5-1 | - | TRBJ1-1 | -
CASSDRYGYTF | TGTGCCAGCAGTGACAGATATGGCTACACCTTC | TRBV6-1 | once | TRBJ1-2 | -
CASSAAGGPRDTQYF | TGTGCCAGCAGCGCCGCGGGGGGGCCGAGAGATACGCAGTATTTT | TRBV9 | once | TRBJ2-3 | TRBD2
CASRPGTPGSLSSYEQYF | TGTGCCAGCAGACCCGGGACCCCCGGGAGTTTATCGTCGTACGAGCAGTACTTC | TRBV6-8 | - | TRBJ2-7 | -
CASSMTSGRNTGELFF | TGCGCCAGCAGCATGACTAGCGGGAGAAACACCGGGGAGCTGTTTTTT | TRBV5-1 | once | TRBJ2-2 | TRBD2
CASPRAGVGQFF | TGTGCTTCCCCCCGAGCGGGAGTCGGGCAGTTCTTC | TRBV30 | - | TRBJ2-1 | TRBD2
CASSSSGQGKQGEQYF | TGTGCCAGCAGCTCCTCGGGACAGGGGAAACAAGGGGAGCAGTACTTC | TRBV28 | - | TRBJ2-7 | TRBD1
CASSLRGVGNTEAFF | TGTGCCAGCAGTTTACGGGGGGTGGGGAACACTGAAGCTTTCTTT | TRBV28 | - | TRBJ1-1 | -
CASSNRDRNSGANVLTF | TGTGCCAGCAGCAACCGGGACCGAAACTCTGGGGCCAACGTCCTGACTTTC | TRBV21-1 | - | TRBJ2-6 | -
CASSTLDRVFQPQHF | TGTGCCAGCAGTACCCTCGACAGGGTGTTTCAGCCCCAGCATTTT | TRBV28 | - | TRBJ1-5 | TRBD1
CASSATPGDMGEKLFF | TGTGCCAGCAGCGCCACTCCAGGGGACATGGGTGAAAAACTGTTTTTT | TRBV9 | - | TRBJ1-4 | -
CAITNQDGYTF | TGTGCCATCACTAACCAGGACGGCTACACCTTC | TRBV10-3 | - | TRBJ1-2 | -
CASSLPFDHEQFF | TGCGCCAGCAGCCTCCCCTTCGACCATGAGCAGTTCTTC | TRBV4-1 | - | TRBJ2-1 | -
CASSLAGTVPNQPQHF | TGTGCCAGCAGCTTAGCTGGTACCGTTCCCAATCAGCCCCAGCATTTT | TRBV7-2 | once | TRBJ1-5 | -
CASSLGTDGYTF | TGCGCCAGCAGTCTCGGGACAGATGGCTACACCTTC | TRBV10-1 | - | TRBJ1-2 | TRBD1
CASSEVPLRGQETQYF | TGTGCCAGCAGCGAAGTTCCCCTGAGGGGGCAAGAGACCCAGTACTTC | TRBV7-6 | - | TRBJ2-5 | -
CASSSGTSGGLGQFF | TGTGCCAGCAGCTCTGGGACTAGCGGAGGCCTCGGACAGTTCTTC | TRBV5-4 | - | TRBJ2-1 | TRBD2
CASSSYIGELFF | TGTGCCAGCAGCTCGTATATCGGGGAGCTGTTTTTT | TRBV7-9 | - | TRBJ2-2 | -
CASSFLPSGGGVREQYF | TGTGCCAGCAGCTTCTTGCCTAGCGGGGGAGGCGTACGGGAGCAGTACTTC | TRBV7-9 | - | TRBJ2-7 | TRBD2
CASSLGPGLAGYEQYF | TGTGCCAGCAGTTTAGGCCCGGGACTAGCGGGTTACGAGCAGTACTTC | TRBV28 | - | TRBJ2-7 | TRBD2
CASSLAQGADTQYF | TGCGCCAGCAGCTTGGCTCAGGGGGCAGATACGCAGTATTTT | TRBV5-1 | once | TRBJ2-3 | TRBD1
CASSLRKAGELFF | TGTGCCAGCAGCTTAAGAAAAGCCGGGGAGCTGTTTTTT | TRBV7-8 | - | TRBJ2-2 | -